A selection of T cell receptor beta chains follows, all from one sample in a study of T-cell reconstitution after alpha-beta-depleted transplantation in children. TCRdb independently ran MiXCR on the PCR reads; one entry per CDR3 protein. This sample has under 450,000 distinct CDR3 sequences, with about 17% found just once. The specimen comprised PBMCs, mostly from graft donor cells, sampled 360 days after TCRalphabeta/CD19-depleted stem cell transplant. The receptors originated from a boy under two years old who had a stem cell transplant for Wiskott-Aldrich syndrome, so the T cells may come from the graft donor. Each CDR3 is given with its conserved first and last residue. A D gene is named only where the DNA matches it firmly. Clone sizes are given selectively: once, few, many, or a class where the clone is expanded.

- | TRBJ2-5 | few | TRBV20-1 | 10 | CSADGETQYF | TGCAGTGCTGACGGCGAGACCCAGTACTTC
TRBD1 | TRBJ2-3 | few | TRBV24-1 | 17 | CATSDLPGQGTEDTQYF | TGTGCCACCAGTGATTTACCGGGACAGGGGACGGAAGATACGCAGTATTTT
TRBD2 | TRBJ2-7 | - | TRBV10-3 | 15 | CATGPRLAGENEQYF | TGTGCCACCGGACCCCGACTAGCGGGAGAGAACGAGCAGTACTTC
- | TRBJ1-1 | - | TRBV29-1 | 12 | CSVEFGRRQAFF | TGCAGCGTTGAATTTGGGAGAAGACAAGCTTTCTTT
- | TRBJ2-3 | - | TRBV14 | 12 | CASSQEPTTQYF | TGTGCCAGCAGCCAAGAACCTACAACGCAGTATTTT
- | TRBJ2-7 | - | TRBV3-1 | 14 | CASSQVPISYEQYF | TGTGCCAGCAGCCAAGTTCCCATTTCCTACGAGCAGTACTTC
- | TRBJ2-7 | - | TRBV20-1 | 15 | CSARDLAGDPYEQYF | TGCAGTGCTAGAGATTTGGCAGGGGACCCCTACGAGCAGTACTTC
- | TRBJ2-7 | few | TRBV20-1 | 12 | CSGERSSYEQYF | TGCAGTGGCGAGCGGAGTTCCTACGAGCAGTACTTC
TRBD2 | TRBJ2-1 | many | TRBV7-2 | 21 | CASSLALRLAGAIGSYNEQFF | TGTGCCAGCAGCTTAGCGCTAAGACTAGCGGGAGCGATTGGCTCCTACAATGAGCAGTTCTTC
- | TRBJ2-7 | many | TRBV7-8 | 12 | CASSRTDYEQYF | TGTGCCAGCAGCCGGACAGACTACGAGCAGTACTTC
- | TRBJ1-1 | few | TRBV10-3 | 14 | CAISEGGPYTEAFF | TGTGCCATCAGTGAGGGGGGCCCTTACACTGAAGCTTTCTTT
TRBD2 | TRBJ2-3 | - | TRBV7-2 | 16 | CASSVSSGRGSDTQYF | TGTGCCAGCAGCGTCTCTAGCGGGAGAGGTTCGGATACGCAGTATTTT
TRBD2 | TRBJ2-6 | - | TRBV6-2/TRBV6-3 | 21 | CASHSAGRGLAGGIGANVLTF | TGTGCCAGCCACAGTGCTGGTAGGGGACTAGCGGGAGGCATAGGGGCCAACGTCCTGACTTTC
- | TRBJ2-3 | few | TRBV6-1 | 15 | CASTPGTSITDTQYF | TGTGCCAGCACCCCCGGTACATCTATCACAGATACGCAGTATTTT
- | TRBJ2-1 | - | TRBV7-6 | 14 | CASSFGQIYNEQFF | TGTGCCAGCAGCTTCGGCCAAATCTACAATGAGCAGTTCTTC
- | TRBJ2-6 | - | TRBV29-1 | 15 | CSVGRRGAGANVLTF | TGCAGCGTCGGACGTCGCGGAGCTGGGGCCAACGTCCTGACTTTC
- | TRBJ2-3 | - | TRBV12-3/TRBV12-4 | 18 | CASSLRARRVEGTDTQYF | TGTGCCAGCAGTTTAAGGGCCAGGAGGGTGGAGGGCACAGATACGCAGTATTTT
TRBD1 | TRBJ2-3 | - | TRBV20-1 | 12 | CSASQGADTQYF | TGCAGTGCTAGTCAGGGGGCAGATACGCAGTATTTT
- | TRBJ2-2 | few | TRBV29-1 | 14 | CSVGGGLSTGELFF | TGCAGCGTTGGGGGGGGGCTGAGCACCGGGGAGCTGTTTTTT
- | TRBJ1-2 | - | TRBV11-3 | 13 | CASSLHSDYGYTF | TGTGCCAGCAGCTTACACAGTGACTATGGCTACACCTTC
TRBD1 | TRBJ2-7 | - | TRBV10-3 | 14 | CAIRAGTGGYEQYF | TGTGCCATCAGGGCCGGGACAGGGGGCTACGAGCAGTACTTC
- | TRBJ2-1 | few | TRBV18 | 15 | CASSPLIGSYNEQFF | TGTGCCAGCTCACCCCTGATTGGGTCGTACAATGAGCAGTTCTTC
- | TRBJ2-5 | - | TRBV21-1 | 14 | CASSKGPNSETQYF | TGTGCCAGCAGCAAAGGACCTAACTCTGAGACCCAGTACTTC
- | TRBJ2-3 | - | TRBV29-1 | 14 | CSVEGGTLKDTQYF | TGCAGCGTTGAAGGGGGGACCTTGAAAGATACGCAGTATTTT
- | TRBJ2-6 | few | TRBV28 | 16 | CASSLIRLSGANVLTF | TGTGCCAGCAGTTTAATCCGTCTCTCTGGGGCCAACGTCCTGACTTTC
- | TRBJ2-2 | few | TRBV3-1 | 17 | CASSQIVRVPQGGELFF | TGTGCCAGCAGCCAGATCGTCCGGGTCCCCCAGGGCGGGGAGCTGTTTTTT
TRBD1 | TRBJ2-2 | - | TRBV4-1 | 17 | CASSQEDRVVYTGELFF | TGCGCCAGCAGCCAAGAGGACAGGGTAGTCTACACCGGGGAGCTGTTTTTT
- | TRBJ1-1 | few | TRBV4-1 | 12 | CASSHGNHEAFF | TGCGCCAGCAGCCACGGTAATCATGAAGCTTTCTTT
TRBD2 | TRBJ2-7 | - | TRBV28 | 15 | CASTPSGLAGAEQYF | TGTGCCAGCACCCCCTCGGGACTAGCGGGAGCCGAGCAGTACTTC
TRBD1 | TRBJ1-2 | few | TRBV6-1 | 13 | CASSATGGTGYTF | TGTGCCAGCAGTGCTACAGGGGGCACGGGCTACACCTTC
- | TRBJ1-5 | once | TRBV11-1 | 18 | CASSLGVRRGLGNQPQHF | TGTGCCAGCAGCTTAGGTGTTAGGCGGGGCCTCGGCAATCAGCCCCAGCATTTT
- | TRBJ2-1 | few | TRBV29-1 | 15 | CSVDGRVGSGDEQFF | TGCAGCGTTGATGGAAGGGTGGGGTCGGGCGATGAGCAGTTCTTC
TRBD2 | TRBJ2-7 | few | TRBV4-3 | 15 | CASSQALGLDYEQYF | TGCGCCAGCAGCCAAGCCCTCGGACTAGACTACGAGCAGTACTTC
- | TRBJ2-1 | - | TRBV14 | 16 | CASSHSDRTPYNEQFF | TGTGCCAGCAGCCATTCTGACCGGACTCCCTACAATGAGCAGTTCTTC
TRBD2 | TRBJ2-3 | - | TRBV4-3 | 17 | CASSQAPLAGPTDTQYF | TGCGCCAGCAGCCAAGCGCCTCTAGCGGGCCCCACAGATACGCAGTATTTT
TRBD1 | TRBJ2-5 | few | TRBV6-2/TRBV6-3 | 13 | CASSRGTGGTQYF | TGTGCCAGCAGCCGCGGGACAGGGGGAACCCAGTACTTC
TRBD2 | TRBJ2-1 | - | TRBV5-1 | 16 | CASSLVLAGVYNEQFF | TGCGCCAGCAGCTTGGTGCTAGCGGGAGTCTACAATGAGCAGTTCTTC
TRBD1 | TRBJ2-2 | few | TRBV5-1 | 17 | CASSLVRGRSNTGELFF | TGCGCCAGCAGCTTGGTAAGGGGGCGGTCGAACACCGGGGAGCTGTTTTTT
TRBD1 | TRBJ2-7 | many | TRBV20-1 | 12 | CSARGQTYEQYF | TGCAGTGCTAGGGGACAGACCTACGAGCAGTACTTC
TRBD1 | TRBJ2-7 | many | TRBV28 | 15 | CASSSDRGGSYEQYF | TGTGCCAGCAGTTCGGACAGGGGAGGTTCCTACGAGCAGTACTTC
- | TRBJ2-7 | few | TRBV10-3 | 14 | CAISEVQLSYEQYF | TGTGCCATCAGTGAGGTACAACTCTCCTACGAGCAGTACTTC
- | TRBJ2-1 | - | TRBV28 | 15 | CASSLVILTYNEQFF | TGTGCCAGCAGTTTAGTAATCCTTACCTACAATGAGCAGTTCTTC
- | TRBJ2-4 | few | TRBV4-1 | 16 | CASSQGSSGISNIQYF | TGCGCCAGCAGCCAAGGCTCCTCCGGGATTTCAAACATTCAGTACTTC
- | TRBJ2-1 | - | TRBV3-1 | 12 | CASSHTGSEQFF | TGTGCCAGCAGCCACACAGGGTCGGAGCAGTTCTTC
- | TRBJ2-1 | few | TRBV14 | 14 | CASSRRNGNNEQFF | TGTGCCAGCAGCCGAAGGAACGGGAACAATGAGCAGTTCTTC
- | TRBJ2-5 | few | TRBV5-1 | 15 | CASSLAPFLGETQYF | TGCGCCAGCAGCTTGGCCCCGTTTCTAGGAGAGACCCAGTACTTC
- | TRBJ2-6 | few | TRBV11-2 | 19 | CASSFSFGPHASGANVLTF | TGTGCCAGCAGCTTCTCTTTCGGGCCTCATGCCTCTGGGGCCAACGTCCTGACTTTC
TRBD1 | TRBJ2-1 | few | TRBV4-2 | 16 | CASSQEGQGAWNEQFF | TGTGCCAGCAGCCAAGAGGGACAGGGGGCATGGAATGAGCAGTTCTTC
TRBD2 | TRBJ2-2 | - | TRBV5-6 | 17 | CASSPSWKRDSVGELFF | TGTGCCAGCAGCCCCTCGTGGAAGCGGGACTCAGTCGGGGAGCTGTTTTTT
- | TRBJ2-7 | - | TRBV6-5 | 15 | CASSPGPGIPYEQYF | TGTGCCAGCAGTCCGGGCCCAGGGATTCCCTACGAGCAGTACTTC
- | TRBJ1-6 | few | TRBV28 | 14 | CASSLVRVNSPLHF | TGTGCCAGCAGTTTAGTCCGGGTTAATTCACCCCTCCACTTT
TRBD1 | TRBJ2-2 | few | TRBV5-6 | 15 | CASSLQGENTGELFF | TGTGCCAGCAGCCTACAGGGGGAGAACACCGGGGAGCTGTTTTTT
- | TRBJ2-3 | few | TRBV18 | 15 | CASSPQARPTDTQYF | TGTGCCAGCTCACCACAAGCGAGGCCCACAGATACGCAGTATTTT
- | TRBJ2-3 | few | TRBV6-2/TRBV6-3 | 15 | CASNRQGSSTDTQYF | TGTGCCAGCAACCGTCAGGGGTCTAGCACAGATACGCAGTATTTT
TRBD2 | TRBJ2-1 | few | TRBV29-1 | 17 | CSVSVGGSGSSYNEQFF | TGCAGCGTTTCGGTCGGGGGTAGCGGGAGCTCCTACAATGAGCAGTTCTTC
- | TRBJ1-2 | few | TRBV5-6 | 15 | CASSFDTWDNYGYTF | TGTGCCAGCAGCTTCGACACATGGGATAACTATGGCTACACCTTC
TRBD2 | TRBJ2-5 | few | TRBV7-6 | 14 | CASSLSKRGETQYF | TGTGCCAGCAGCTTGTCTAAGCGGGGAGAGACCCAGTACTTC
- | TRBJ2-7 | - | TRBV4-1 | 15 | CASSQVEGLHYEQYF | TGCGCCAGCAGCCAAGTGGAGGGGCTCCACTACGAGCAGTACTTC
TRBD2 | TRBJ2-3 | few | TRBV2 | 16 | CASSRTSGGSTDTQYF | TGTGCCAGCAGTCGGACTAGCGGGGGAAGCACAGATACGCAGTATTTT